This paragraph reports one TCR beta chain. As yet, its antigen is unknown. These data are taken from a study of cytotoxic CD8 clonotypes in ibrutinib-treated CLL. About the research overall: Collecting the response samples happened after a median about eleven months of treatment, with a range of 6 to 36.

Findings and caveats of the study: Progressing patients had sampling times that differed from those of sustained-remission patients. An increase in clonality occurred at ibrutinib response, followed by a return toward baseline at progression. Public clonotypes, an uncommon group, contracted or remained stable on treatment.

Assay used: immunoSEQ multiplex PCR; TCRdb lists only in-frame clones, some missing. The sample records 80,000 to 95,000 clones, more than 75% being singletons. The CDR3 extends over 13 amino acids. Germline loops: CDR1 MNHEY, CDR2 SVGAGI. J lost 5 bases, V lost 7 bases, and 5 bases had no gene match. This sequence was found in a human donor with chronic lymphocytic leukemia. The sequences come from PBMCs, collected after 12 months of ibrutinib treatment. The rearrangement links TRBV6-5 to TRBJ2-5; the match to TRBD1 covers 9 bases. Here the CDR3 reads CASKQGAGETQYF. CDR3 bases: TGTGCCAGCAAACAGGGGGCAGGGGAGACCCAGTACTTC.